The 27 T cell receptor beta chains in this list originate from one sample, sequenced in a study of STAT5B mutations in CD4+ large granular lymphocyte leukemia. The table came from immunoSEQ multiplex PCR; TCRdb's copy has only in-frame clones and leaves some out. The data hold under 35,000 clones, with approximately 79% observed a single time. The sequencing input was CD4+ T cells from blood buffy coats. The receptor source for this set is a human donor in good health.

This chain uses TRBV10-3 with TRBJ2-2; 7 bases fit TRBD2. Germline CDR1 and CDR2: ENHRY and SYGVKD. This CDR3 comprises 17 residues. With V trimmed by 6 bases and J by 0 bases, 10 bases remained unmatched. The CDR3 bases are TGTGCCATCAGGGCCCCCCGACTAGCCACGAACACCGGGGAGCTGTTTTTT. Amino acid sequence: CAIRAPRLATNTGELFF.

The DNA for the CDR3 is TGTGCCAGCACGTGGGGCAGGGCAAGGGCAGATACGCAGTATTTT. It encodes CASTWGRARADTQYF. The chain has TRBV2 and TRBJ2-3; possibly TRBD1 for D (5 bases). The CDR3 spans 15 residues. The germline V and J ends were trimmed by 7 bases and 4 bases, with 18 bases remaining between them. Germline-derived CDR1 and CDR2 are SNHLY and FYNNEI.

The chain recombines TRBV19 with TRBJ2-3; maybe TRBD2 (5 bases). CDR1 and CDR2 from the germline V gene are LNHDA and SQIVND (reference sequence). This CDR3 contains 14 residues. With 0 bases removed from V and 6 bases from J, the gap between germline ends came to 10 bases. CDR3 coding DNA: TGTGCCAGTAGTATAGATCGGGGTTGGGATACGCAGTATTTT. Translated, it gives CASSIDRGWDTQYF.

Written as DNA, the CDR3 is TGTGCCAGCAGCCAACAGCCGGGACATTTCTCTGGAAACACCATATATTTT. Translating gives CASSQQPGHFSGNTIYF. The chain uses TRBV11-2 and TRBJ1-3; possible D gene TRBD1, 6 bases. This CDR3 is built from 17 residues. Germline values: CDR1 SGHAT, CDR2 FQNNGV. V lost 5 bases and J lost 0, with 17 bases in between.

This clone was detected only once. The rearrangement links TRBV19 to TRBJ1-2; D perhaps matches TRBD1 (6 bases). Trimming shortened V by 9 bases and J by 6 bases, and 14 bases separated the two germline ends. CDR1 and CDR2 (germline): LNHDA, SQIVND (reference sequence). CDR3 length: 12 amino acids. The CDR3 reads CASRGPWDGYTF. DNA for the CDR3: TGTGCCAGCAGGGGCCCTTGGGATGGCTACACCTTC. Complete variable domain (other parts from reference TRBV19 and TRBJ1-2): DGGITQSPKYLFRKEGQNVTLSCEQNLNHDAMYWYRQDPGQGLRLIYYSQIVNDFQKGDIAEGYSVSREKKESFPLTVTSAQKNPTAFYLCASRGPWDGYTFGSGTRLTVV.

V and J are TRBV15 and TRBJ2-5; TRBD2 agrees at 11 bases. CDR1 and CDR2 (germline): LNHNV, YYDKDF (reference sequence). The CDR3 sequence is 17 residues long. The V and J ends lost 1 base and 0 bases, in that order; junction bases with no gene match: 4. DNA for the CDR3: TGTGCCACCAGCAGAGGAATAGCGGGAGGGTACCAAGAGACCCAGTACTTC. Encoded protein: CATSRGIAGGYQETQYF.

J is TRBJ1-2 and V is TRBV20-1; D remains unclear. The CDR3 consists of 11 residues. Trimming cost V 3 bases and J 4 bases, with 6 bases left between them. Germline assignment: CDR1 DFQATT and CDR2 SNEGSKA (reference sequence). The CDR3 reads CSASSSYGYTF. Written as DNA, the CDR3 is TGCAGTGCTAGCAGTAGCTATGGCTACACCTTC.

The chain couples TRBV19 to TRBJ2-7; D remains unclear. This CDR3 is built from 14 residues. Per the germline V gene, CDR1 is LNHDA and CDR2 is SQIVND (reference sequence). The germline V and J ends were trimmed by 3 bases and 3 bases, with 12 bases remaining between them. The CDR3 DNA sequence: TGTGCCAGTAGTATGACGATTCTCCACTACGAGCAGTACTTC. It is translated as CASSMTILHYEQYF.

This clone was counted once. The CDR3 reads CASSVGRETQYF. In DNA form, the CDR3 reads TGTGCCAGCAGTGTGGGCAGAGAGACCCAGTACTTC. V is TRBV2 and J is TRBJ2-5; unclear D gene. CDR1 is SNHLY, CDR2 FYNNEI, per germline. CDR3 length: 12 residues. V was clipped by 4 bases and J by 4 bases, with 7 bases between them.

This chain uses TRBV16 with TRBJ1-3, with a tentative D call TRBD1 (6 bases). There are 15 residues in the CDR3. V was shortened by 0 bases and J by 7 bases, with 13 bases between the two germline ends. The germline gives CDR1 KGHSY, CDR2 FQNENV. The CDR3 bases are TGTGCCAGCAGCCAATCGACAGGAACGGGGAACACCATATATTTT. It specifies CASSQSTGTGNTIYF.

The chain combines TRBV25-1 with TRBJ2-7, with D perhaps assigned TRBD1 or TRBD2 (6 bases each). V lost 6 bases, J lost 9 bases, and 12 bases lay in between. The CDR3 runs 11 residues. Looked up from germline, CDR1 is MGHDK and CDR2 is SYGVNS. CDR3 sequence (DNA): TGTGCCAGCAGGAGGGGGGACCGGCAGTACTTC. This translates into CASRRGDRQYF.

This chain joins TRBV5-8 and TRBJ2-5, with TRBD2 as a possible D gene (6 bases). V was clipped by 4 bases and J by 5 bases, with 18 bases between them. The CDR3 sequence is 15 residues long. CDR1 and CDR2 (germline): SGHTS, YDEGEE. The chain's CDR3 is CASSPGGLGRETQYF. CDR3 sequence (DNA): TGTGCCAGCAGCCCCGGAGGGTTGGGAAGGGAGACCCAGTACTTC.

By its share, this clone is large. J is TRBJ1-1 and V is TRBV18; the match to TRBD1 covers 12 bases. Germline-derived CDR1 and CDR2 are KGHSH and LQKENI. The CDR3 is made up of 17 amino acids. Losses at the gene ends were 2 bases for V and 1 base for J; bases not matched to a gene: 5. In DNA form, the CDR3 reads TGTGCCAGCTCACCAAGCCGGGACAGGGGGCCGAACACTGAAGCTTTCTTT. Residues: CASSPSRDRGPNTEAFF. The full variable domain, completed using reference TRBV18 and TRBJ1-1, is NAGVMQNPRHLVRRRGQEARLRCSPMKGHSHVYWYRQLPEEGLKFMVYLQKENIIDESGMPKERFSAEFPKEGPSILRIQQVVRGDSAAYFCASSPSRDRGPNTEAFFGQGTRLTVV.

This sequence joins TRBV19 and TRBJ2-1; no clear D gene. Germline CDR1 is LNHDA and CDR2 is SQIVND (reference sequence). V was pared by 0 bases and J by 7 bases, with 7 bases between. This CDR3 contains 13 residues. The CDR3 region has the DNA TGTGCCAGTAGTATAGAGCCCGAAAATGAGCAGTTCTTC. It translates to CASSIEPENEQFF.

V is TRBV2 and J is TRBJ1-4; 8 bases line up with TRBD1. Unmatched junction bases numbered 10, after V lost 4 bases and J lost 3 bases. Germline V gives CDR1 SNHLY, CDR2 FYNNEI. CDR3 length: 17 residues. The CDR3 sequence is CASSGGAGGRANEKLFF. The CDR3 coding sequence is TGTGCCAGCAGTGGAGGGGCAGGGGGCAGAGCTAATGAAAAACTGTTTTTT.

The table lists this clone with a few counts. This chain joins TRBV7-9 and TRBJ1-4; 9 positions agree with TRBD1. CDR3 size: 15 residues. The J segment lost 4 bases and the V segment lost 4 bases, leaving 4 bases of the junction unmatched. Germline V gene data show CDR1 as SEHNR and CDR2 as FQNEAQ (reference sequence). This CDR3 reads CASSSTGGLNEKLFF. The CDR3 nucleotides are TGTGCCAGCAGCTCAACAGGGGGCCTTAATGAAAAACTGTTTTTT.

V usage is TRBV11-2 and J usage is TRBJ2-7; D remains ambiguous. The CDR3 totals 12 residues. V lost 3 bases, J lost 5 bases, and 8 bases lay in between. Germline CDR1 SGHAT, CDR2 FQNNGV. The CDR3 region has the DNA TGTGCCAGCAGCTTGTCGGCCCACGAGCAGTACTTC. This gives the protein CASSLSAHEQYF.

The chain recombines TRBV7-2 with TRBJ1-6, with D possibly TRBD1 on 5 matching bases. With 2 bases removed from V and 6 bases from J, the gap between germline ends came to 17 bases. Germline V gives CDR1 SGHTA, CDR2 FQGNSA. This CDR3 spans 17 amino acids. The DNA for the CDR3 is TGTGCCAGCAGCTTAACCCCAGCGGGGGGGATTAATTCACCCCTCCACTTT. Its translation is CASSLTPAGGINSPLHF.

The CDR3, as DNA: TGTGCCAGCAGGCGCGGGACAGGGGGCTTCAAGAATGAAAAACTGTTTTTT. Amino acid sequence: CASRRGTGGFKNEKLFF. This sequence joins TRBV2 and TRBJ1-4; 12 bases match TRBD1. The CDR3 has 17 amino acids. The V segment lost 6 bases and the J segment 5 bases; nucleotides outside the gene matches: 10. Germline CDR1 and CDR2: SNHLY and FYNNEI.

V and J are TRBV5-1 and TRBJ2-3; 9 nucleotides agree with TRBD2. Germline-derived CDR1 and CDR2 are SGHRS and YFSETQ. This CDR3 contains 15 residues. V shed 3 bases, J shed 6 bases, and the junction held 8 bases outside the gene matches. CDR3 DNA: TGCGCCAGCAGCTCGGTTAGCGGGGGATCTGATACGCAGTATTTT. Amino acids: CASSSVSGGSDTQYF.

This clone is a singleton in its sample. This chain uses TRBV4-2 with TRBJ2-7, with 7 bases that match TRBD2. Per germline, CDR1 LGHNA and CDR2 YNFKEQ. The CDR3 length is 13 residues. J was trimmed by 5 bases and V by 0 bases; bases with no gene match: 1. CDR3 amino acids: CASSQDAGDEQYF. CDR3 in DNA: TGTGCCAGCAGCCAAGATGCGGGGGACGAGCAGTACTTC.

V gene TRBV9 combines with J gene TRBJ2-3; D is tentatively TRBD1 or TRBD2 (6 bases each). The V end was cut by 0 bases, the J end by 11 bases, with 13 bases between. Germline CDR1 is SGDLS and CDR2 is YYNGEE. CDR3 length: 13 residues. The CDR3 is CASSVAGGPEQYF. CDR3 nucleotide sequence: TGTGCCAGCAGCGTAGCCGGGGGCCCGGAGCAGTATTTT.

This clone has just one count. The rearrangement links TRBV19 to TRBJ1-1, with D unclear. V dropped 4 bases and J dropped 9 bases, with 9 bases sitting between them. The CDR3 spans 11 residues. Germline CDR1 LNHDA, CDR2 SQIVND (reference sequence). CDR3 coding DNA: TGTGCCAGTAGTAATACACGGCAAGCTTTCTTT. It translates to CASSNTRQAFF.

The chain joins TRBV6-5 to TRBJ2-2; D gene ambiguous. The CDR3 sequence is 15 residues long. With 6 bases removed from V and 0 bases from J, the gap between germline ends came to 11 bases. The germline CDR1 and CDR2 sequences are MNHEY and SVGAGI. Written as DNA, the CDR3 is TGTGCCAGCAGCCGAACACAGTCGAACACCGGGGAGCTGTTTTTT. Protein sequence: CASSRTQSNTGELFF.

The gene calls are TRBV19 and TRBJ1-5, with a weak D call TRBD1 (5 bases). Germline V gene sequence: CDR1 LNHDA, CDR2 SQIVND (reference sequence). Trimming took off 4 bases at V and 3 bases at J, with 13 bases between the two ends. This CDR3 is built from 15 residues. The CDR3 loop reads CASSKQASPNQPQHF. The CDR3 nucleotides read TGTGCCAGTAGTAAACAGGCAAGCCCCAATCAGCCCCAGCATTTT.

The J gene is TRBJ1-2, the V gene TRBV19; possible D gene TRBD1, 6 bases. This CDR3 is 13 amino acids long. Germline CDR1 LNHDA, CDR2 SQIVND (reference sequence). V lost 5 bases and J 3 bases, leaving 10 bases between the germline ends. CDR3 region: CASSGTPYYGYTF. Here the CDR3 DNA reads TGTGCCAGTAGTGGGACACCTTACTATGGCTACACCTTC.

This clone came up once. This chain links TRBV7-9 with TRBJ2-1; no reliable D call. Germline V gene sequence: CDR1 SEHNR, CDR2 FQNEAQ (reference sequence). Trimming stripped 1 base from V and 3 bases from J, with 10 bases between. This CDR3 has 15 amino acids. CDR3 region: CASSLVISIYNEQFF. CDR3 sequence (DNA): TGTGCCAGCAGCTTAGTTATTTCTATCTACAATGAGCAGTTCTTC.